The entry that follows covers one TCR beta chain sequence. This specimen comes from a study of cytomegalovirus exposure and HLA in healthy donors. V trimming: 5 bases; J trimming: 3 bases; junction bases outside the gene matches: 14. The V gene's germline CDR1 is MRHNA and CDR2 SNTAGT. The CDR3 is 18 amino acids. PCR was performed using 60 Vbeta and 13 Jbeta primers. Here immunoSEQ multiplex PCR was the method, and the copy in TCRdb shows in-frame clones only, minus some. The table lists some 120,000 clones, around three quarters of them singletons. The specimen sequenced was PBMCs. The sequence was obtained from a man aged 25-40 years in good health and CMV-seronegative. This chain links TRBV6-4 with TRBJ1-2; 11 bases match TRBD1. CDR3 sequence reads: CASSPKGGQGALYYGYTF. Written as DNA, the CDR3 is TGTGCCAGCAGTCCGAAAGGTGGACAGGGGGCTTTGTACTATGGCTACACCTTC.